A selection of T cell receptor beta chains follows, all from one sample in a study of response to subunit inactivated influenza vaccine. In TCRdb, the RT-PCR reads were re-called with MiXCR into one record per CDR3 protein. The sample holds some 520,000 distinct CDR3 sequences, approximately 15% seen once. The sequences come from CD4+ T cells sorted from PBMCs, collected roughly 24 months after vaccination. The receptors originated from a man between 50 and 70 years old who received an inactivated influenza vaccine. The CDR3 runs from the conserved cysteine through the conserved F or W. D genes are given only for firm matches. Not all rows give a size; the values are once, few, many and, for expanded clones, a class.

v_call	j_call	d_call	clone_size	cdr3_aa	cdr3_nt
TRBV3-1	TRBJ1-1	-	-	CASSQVFQKNTEAFF	TGTGCCAGCAGCCAAGTTTTTCAGAAGAACACTGAAGCTTTCTTT
TRBV12-3/TRBV12-4	TRBJ2-1	TRBD2	-	CASSRGLAGFNEQFF	TGTGCCAGCAGCCGAGGACTAGCGGGGTTCAATGAGCAGTTCTTC
TRBV5-1	TRBJ2-1	TRBD2	many	CASSLKSPSGSLTYNEQFF	TGCGCCAGCAGCTTGAAATCACCTAGCGGGAGTCTCACCTACAATGAGCAGTTCTTC
TRBV20-1	TRBJ2-1	-	-	CSAEQGPSSYNEQFF	TGCAGTGCTGAACAGGGTCCGAGCTCCTACAATGAGCAGTTCTTC
TRBV12-3/TRBV12-4	TRBJ1-6	TRBD1	many	CASSLTGGRSPLHF	TGTGCCAGCAGCCTTACAGGGGGCAGGTCACCCCTCCACTTT
TRBV29-1	TRBJ2-1	-	-	CSVEKPGNEQFF	TGCAGCGTTGAAAAGCCAGGGAATGAGCAGTTCTTC
TRBV10-3	TRBJ1-2	-	-	CAISESAGAYGYTF	TGTGCCATCAGTGAGTCGGCTGGGGCGTATGGCTACACCTTC
TRBV5-1	TRBJ2-7	-	many	CASSQGPTGYEQYF	TGCGCCAGCAGCCAAGGGCCCACCGGCTACGAGCAGTACTTC
TRBV2	TRBJ2-1	TRBD2	-	CASNPSGLAGAGEQFF	TGTGCCAGCAATCCCTCGGGACTAGCGGGGGCCGGTGAGCAGTTCTTC
TRBV5-1	TRBJ2-5	-	few	CASSVPGEEAQYF	TGCGCCAGCAGCGTACCGGGGGAAGAGGCCCAGTACTTC
TRBV3-1	TRBJ2-7	TRBD1	-	CASSPWTGGYEQYF	TGTGCCAGCAGCCCATGGACAGGGGGCTACGAGCAGTACTTC
TRBV29-1	TRBJ2-3	TRBD2	-	CSVDRGRTSGSTDTQYF	TGCAGCGTTGATCGAGGGAGGACTAGCGGGTCAACAGATACGCAGTATTTT
TRBV5-4	TRBJ2-5	TRBD1	-	CASSVGTAIQETQYF	TGTGCCAGCAGCGTTGGGACAGCGATCCAAGAGACCCAGTACTTC
TRBV29-1	TRBJ1-1	-	few	CSVEGNREKAFF	TGCAGCGTTGAAGGGAACAGGGAGAAAGCTTTCTTT
TRBV9	TRBJ2-4	-	few	CASSPIPTGIQYF	TGTGCCAGCAGCCCGATCCCGACAGGCATTCAGTACTTC
TRBV7-2	TRBJ2-5	TRBD1	-	CASSSYGQGVETQYF	TGTGCCAGCAGCTCATACGGACAGGGGGTAGAGACCCAGTACTTC
TRBV4-3	TRBJ2-7	-	-	CASSFGAGASYEQYF	TGCGCCAGCAGTTTTGGCGCAGGGGCGTCCTACGAGCAGTACTTC
TRBV5-6	TRBJ2-7	TRBD2	-	CASSLVPAGGDYEQYF	TGTGCCAGCAGCTTGGTTCCAGCGGGAGGTGACTACGAGCAGTACTTC
TRBV6-5	TRBJ2-3	-	medium-sized	CASSYSKSTDTQYF	TGTGCCAGCAGTTACTCTAAAAGCACAGATACGCAGTATTTT
TRBV16	TRBJ1-5	-	few	CASSQSRRNSNQPQHF	TGTGCCAGCAGCCAATCTCGCCGAAATAGCAATCAGCCCCAGCATTTT
TRBV4-3	TRBJ2-1	TRBD2	-	CASSLSGRVNEQFF	TGCGCCAGCAGCCTTAGCGGGAGGGTAAATGAGCAGTTCTTC
TRBV18	TRBJ2-1	TRBD2	-	CASSLGTSYEQFF	TGTGCCAGCTCACTCGGGACTAGCTATGAGCAGTTCTTC
TRBV4-2	TRBJ2-1	TRBD1	many	CASSHSGGGEQFF	TGTGCCAGCAGCCACTCAGGGGGTGGTGAGCAGTTCTTC
TRBV28	TRBJ1-2	-	few	CASSFARDGYTF	TGTGCCAGCAGTTTTGCCAGGGATGGCTACACCTTC
TRBV7-2	TRBJ2-7	TRBD1	-	CASSSYRGRYEQYF	TGTGCCAGCAGCTCCTACAGGGGGAGGTACGAGCAGTACTTC